The source of this T cell receptor (beta chain) is a study of T-cell reconstitution after alpha-beta-depleted transplantation in children. Preparation of the TCRbeta library was carried out with unique molecular identifiers. MiXCR, applied by TCRdb to the PCR reads, yields one record per CDR3 protein. This table holds 600,000 to 700,000 distinct CDR3 sequences, roughly 15% found once. This clonotype was seen at least ten times. This CDR3 has 14 amino acids. With V trimmed by 4 bases and J by 6 bases, 5 bases remained unmatched. Germline CDR1 DFQATT, CDR2 SNEGSKA (reference sequence). The source material was PBMCs from the stem cell graft donor, sampled from the stem cell graft. This TCR was recovered from a human donor who donated a stem cell graft to a child with acute myeloid leukemia. The rearrangement links TRBV20-1 to TRBJ1-6, with 8 positions matching TRBD1. CDR3 loop: CSATRQGFNSPLHF. DNA for the CDR3: TGCAGTGCTACCAGACAGGGGTTTAATTCACCCCTCCACTTT.